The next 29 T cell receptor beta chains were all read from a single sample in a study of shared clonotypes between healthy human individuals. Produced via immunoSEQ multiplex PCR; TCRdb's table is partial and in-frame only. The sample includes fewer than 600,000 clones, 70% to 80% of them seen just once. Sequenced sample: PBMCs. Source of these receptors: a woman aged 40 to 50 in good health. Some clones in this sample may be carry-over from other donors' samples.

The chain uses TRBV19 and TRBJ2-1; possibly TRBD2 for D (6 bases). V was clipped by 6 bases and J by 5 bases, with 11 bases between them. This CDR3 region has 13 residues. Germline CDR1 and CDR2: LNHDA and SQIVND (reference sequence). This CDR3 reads CASRGTANNEQFF. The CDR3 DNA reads TGTGCCAGTAGGGGGACTGCCAACAATGAGCAGTTCTTC.

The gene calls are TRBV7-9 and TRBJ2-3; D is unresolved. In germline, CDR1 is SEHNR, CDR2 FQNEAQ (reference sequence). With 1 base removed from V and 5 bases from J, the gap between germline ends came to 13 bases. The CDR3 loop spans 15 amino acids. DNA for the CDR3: TGTGCCAGCAGCTTAGTAGGATTAACCGGAGATACGCAGTATTTT. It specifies CASSLVGLTGDTQYF.

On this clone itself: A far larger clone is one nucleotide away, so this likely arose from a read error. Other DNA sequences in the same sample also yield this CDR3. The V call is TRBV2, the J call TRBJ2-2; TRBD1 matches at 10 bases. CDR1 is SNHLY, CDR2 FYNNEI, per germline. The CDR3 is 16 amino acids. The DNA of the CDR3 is TGTGCCAGCTCCGGGACAGGGGTCGGTCTCACCGGGGAGCTGTTTTTC. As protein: CASSGTGVGLTGELFF.

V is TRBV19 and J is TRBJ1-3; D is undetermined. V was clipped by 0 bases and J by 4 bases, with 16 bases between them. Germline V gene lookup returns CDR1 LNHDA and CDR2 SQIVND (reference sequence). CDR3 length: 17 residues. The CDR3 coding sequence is TGTGCCAGTAGTATAGAGCACTTGGCACCCTGGGGAAACACCATATATTTT. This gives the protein CASSIEHLAPWGNTIYF.

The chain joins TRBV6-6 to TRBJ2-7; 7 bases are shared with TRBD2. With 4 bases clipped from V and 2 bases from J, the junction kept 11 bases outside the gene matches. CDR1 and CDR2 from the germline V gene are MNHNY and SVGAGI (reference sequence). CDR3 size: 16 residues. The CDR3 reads CASSFSTRDYPYEQYF. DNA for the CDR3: TGTGCCAGCAGTTTCTCCACTCGGGACTACCCCTACGAGCAGTACTTC.

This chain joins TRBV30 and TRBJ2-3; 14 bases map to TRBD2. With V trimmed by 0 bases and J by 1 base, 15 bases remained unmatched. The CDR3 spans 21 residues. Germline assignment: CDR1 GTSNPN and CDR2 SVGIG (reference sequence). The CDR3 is CAWSVRWGLAGDLGGTDTQYF. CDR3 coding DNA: TGTGCCTGGAGTGTACGTTGGGGACTAGCGGGAGACCTAGGGGGCACAGATACGCAGTATTTT.

The CDR3 spells CASSSEGALLATNGELFF. In DNA form, the CDR3 reads TGCGCCAGCAGCTCTGAAGGGGCCCTTCTAGCTACCAACGGGGAGCTGTTTTTT. This chain links TRBV5-1 with TRBJ2-2; D assignment may be TRBD1 or TRBD2 (5 bases each). This CDR3 contains 18 residues. Germline V lookup: CDR1 SGHRS, CDR2 YFSETQ. Trimming took off 3 bases at V and 7 bases at J, with 25 bases between the two ends.

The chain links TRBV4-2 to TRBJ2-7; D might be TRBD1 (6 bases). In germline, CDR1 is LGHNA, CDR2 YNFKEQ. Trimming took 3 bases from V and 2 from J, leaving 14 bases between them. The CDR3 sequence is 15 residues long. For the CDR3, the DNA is TGTGCCAGCAGCCAGGAACTGCAGGGGACCTACGAGCAGTACTTC. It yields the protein CASSQELQGTYEQYF.

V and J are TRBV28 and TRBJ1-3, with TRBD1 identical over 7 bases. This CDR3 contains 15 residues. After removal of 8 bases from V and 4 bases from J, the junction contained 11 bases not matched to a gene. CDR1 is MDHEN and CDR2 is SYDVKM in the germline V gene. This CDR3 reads CASEPQGEVGNTIYF. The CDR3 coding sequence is TGTGCCAGCGAGCCCCAGGGGGAGGTAGGAAACACCATATATTTT. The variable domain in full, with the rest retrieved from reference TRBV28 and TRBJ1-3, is DVKVTQSSRYLVKRTGEKVFLECVQDMDHENMFWYRQDPGLGLRLIYFSYDVKMKEKGDIPEGYSVSREKKERFSLILESASTNQTSMYLCASEPQGEVGNTIYFGEGSWLTVV.

The CDR3 spells CASRQGTMYGYTF. Written as DNA, the CDR3 is TGTGCCAGTAGACAGGGGACGATGTATGGCTACACCTTC. The rearrangement uses TRBV19 and TRBJ1-2, with 7 bases identical to TRBD1. J was trimmed by 5 bases and V by 6 bases; bases with no gene match: 6. Germline V gives CDR1 LNHDA, CDR2 SQIVND (reference sequence). The CDR3 has 13 amino acids.

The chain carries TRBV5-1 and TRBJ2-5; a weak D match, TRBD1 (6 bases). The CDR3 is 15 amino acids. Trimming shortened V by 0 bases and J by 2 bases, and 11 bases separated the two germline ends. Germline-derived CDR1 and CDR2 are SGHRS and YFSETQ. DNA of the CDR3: TGCGCCAGCAGCTTGGTGACAGGAAAGCAAGAGACCCAGTACTTC. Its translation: CASSLVTGKQETQYF.

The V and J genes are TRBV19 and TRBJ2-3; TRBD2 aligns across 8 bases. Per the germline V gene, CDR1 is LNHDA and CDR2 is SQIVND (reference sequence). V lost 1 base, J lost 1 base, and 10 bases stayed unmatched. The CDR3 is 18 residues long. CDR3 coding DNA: TGTGCCAGTAGTATAGGAGCAGGTCGGGAGGGGGGCACAGATACGCAGTATTTT. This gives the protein CASSIGAGREGGTDTQYF. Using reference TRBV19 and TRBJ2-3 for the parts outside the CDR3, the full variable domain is DGGITQSPKYLFRKEGQNVTLSCEQNLNHDAMYWYRQDPGQGLRLIYYSQIVNDFQKGDIAEGYSVSREKKESFPLTVTSAQKNPTAFYLCASSIGAGREGGTDTQYFGPGTRLTVL.

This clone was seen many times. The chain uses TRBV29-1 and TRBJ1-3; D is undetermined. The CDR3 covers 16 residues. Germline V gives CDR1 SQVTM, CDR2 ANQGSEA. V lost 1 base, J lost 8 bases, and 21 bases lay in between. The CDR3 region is CSVEVGDYPAGYTIYF. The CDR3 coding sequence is TGCAGCGTTGAAGTGGGTGACTACCCCGCGGGATACACCATATATTTT. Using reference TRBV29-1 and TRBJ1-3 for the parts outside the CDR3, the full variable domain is SAVISQKPSRDICQRGTSLTIQCQVDSQVTMMFWYRQQPGQSLTLIATANQGSEATYESGFVIDKFPISRPNLTFSTLTVSNMSPEDSSIYLCSVEVGDYPAGYTIYFGEGSWLTVV.

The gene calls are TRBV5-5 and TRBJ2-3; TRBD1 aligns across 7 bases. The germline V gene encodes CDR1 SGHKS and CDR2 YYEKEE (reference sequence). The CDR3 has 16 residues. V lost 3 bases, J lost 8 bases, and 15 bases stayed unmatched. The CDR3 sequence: CASSYSGQATLGTQYF. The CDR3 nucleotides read TGTGCCAGCAGCTACTCAGGACAGGCTACCCTGGGTACGCAGTATTTT.

This CDR3 is CASSQAGGGTGELFF. The CDR3 bases are TGTGCCAGCAGCCAAGCAGGGGGAGGCACCGGGGAGCTGTTTTTT. J is TRBJ2-2 and V is TRBV4-2; D is possibly TRBD1 (7 bases). The CDR3 is made up of 15 amino acids. The V end lost 1 base, the J end lost 4 bases, and 10 bases lay between the germline ends. Germline values: CDR1 LGHNA, CDR2 YNFKEQ.

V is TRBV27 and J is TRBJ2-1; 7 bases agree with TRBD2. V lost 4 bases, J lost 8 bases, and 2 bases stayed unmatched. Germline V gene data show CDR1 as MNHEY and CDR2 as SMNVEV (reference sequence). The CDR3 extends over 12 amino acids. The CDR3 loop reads CASSWAGDEQFF. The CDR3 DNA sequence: TGTGCCAGCAGTTGGGCGGGGGATGAGCAGTTCTTC.

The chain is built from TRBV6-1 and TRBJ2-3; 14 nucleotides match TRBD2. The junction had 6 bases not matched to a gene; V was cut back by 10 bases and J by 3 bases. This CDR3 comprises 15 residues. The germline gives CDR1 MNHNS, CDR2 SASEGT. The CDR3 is CATSGLAGGTDTQYF. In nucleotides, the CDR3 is TGTGCCACATCCGGACTAGCGGGAGGTACAGATACGCAGTATTTT.

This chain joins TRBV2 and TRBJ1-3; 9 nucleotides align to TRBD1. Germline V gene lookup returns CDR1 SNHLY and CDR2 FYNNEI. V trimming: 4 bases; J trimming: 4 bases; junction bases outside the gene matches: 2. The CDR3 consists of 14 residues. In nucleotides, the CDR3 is TGTGCCAGCAGTGGGACAGGGGTAGGAAACACCATATATTTT. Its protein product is CASSGTGVGNTIYF.

This chain's CDR3 is CASSRTSGESYNEQFF. In DNA, the CDR3 is TGCGCCAGCAGTCGGACTAGCGGAGAATCCTACAATGAGCAGTTCTTC. The rearrangement joins TRBV5-1 to TRBJ2-1; the match to TRBD2 covers 10 bases. CDR1 and CDR2 (germline): SGHRS, YFSETQ. The ends lost 5 bases at V and 1 base at J; junction bases unmatched: 6. The CDR3 runs to 16 residues.

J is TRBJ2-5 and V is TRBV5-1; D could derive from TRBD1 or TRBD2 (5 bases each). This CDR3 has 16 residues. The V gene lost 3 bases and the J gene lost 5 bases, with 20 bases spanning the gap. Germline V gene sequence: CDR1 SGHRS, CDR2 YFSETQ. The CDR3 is CASSSLGTLVGETQYF. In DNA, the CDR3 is TGCGCCAGCAGCTCACTCGGGACCCTCGTCGGGGAGACCCAGTACTTC. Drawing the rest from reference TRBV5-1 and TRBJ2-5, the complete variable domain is KAGVTQTPRYLIKTRGQQVTLSCSPISGHRSVSWYQQTPGQGLQFLFEYFSETQRNKGNFPGRFSGRQFSNSRSEMNVSTLELGDSALYLCASSSLGTLVGETQYFGPGTRLLVL.

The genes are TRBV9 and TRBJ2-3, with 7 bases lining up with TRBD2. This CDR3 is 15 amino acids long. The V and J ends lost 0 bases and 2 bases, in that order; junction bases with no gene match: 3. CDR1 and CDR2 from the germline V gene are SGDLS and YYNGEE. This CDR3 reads CASSVGAGITDTQYF. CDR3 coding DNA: TGTGCCAGCAGCGTAGGAGCGGGAATCACAGATACGCAGTATTTT.

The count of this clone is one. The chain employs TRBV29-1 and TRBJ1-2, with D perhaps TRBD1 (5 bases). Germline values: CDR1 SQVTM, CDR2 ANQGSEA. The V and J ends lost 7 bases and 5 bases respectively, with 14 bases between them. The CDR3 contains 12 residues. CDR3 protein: CSARDGGYGYTF. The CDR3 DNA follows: TGCAGCGCACGGGACGGGGGTTATGGCTACACCTTC.

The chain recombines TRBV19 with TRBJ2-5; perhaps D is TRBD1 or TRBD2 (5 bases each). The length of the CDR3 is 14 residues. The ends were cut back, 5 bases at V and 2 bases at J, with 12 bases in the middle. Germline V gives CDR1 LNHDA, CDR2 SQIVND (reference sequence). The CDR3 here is CASSARDGQETQYF. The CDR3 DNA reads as TGTGCCAGTAGTGCCCGGGACGGTCAAGAGACCCAGTACTTC.

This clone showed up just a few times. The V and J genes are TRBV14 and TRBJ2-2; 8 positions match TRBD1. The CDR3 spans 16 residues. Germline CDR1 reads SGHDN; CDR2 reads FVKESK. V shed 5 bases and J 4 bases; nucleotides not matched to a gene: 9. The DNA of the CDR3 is TGTGCCAGCAGCGAAACCGGGACAGGAGGCACCGGGGAGCTGTTTTTT. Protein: CASSETGTGGTGELFF. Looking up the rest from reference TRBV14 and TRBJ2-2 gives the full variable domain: EAGVTQFPSHSVIEKGQTVTLRCDPISGHDNLYWYRRVMGKEIKFLLHFVKESKQDESGMPNNRFLAERTGGTYSTLKVQPAELEDSGVYFCASSETGTGGTGELFFGEGSRLTVL.

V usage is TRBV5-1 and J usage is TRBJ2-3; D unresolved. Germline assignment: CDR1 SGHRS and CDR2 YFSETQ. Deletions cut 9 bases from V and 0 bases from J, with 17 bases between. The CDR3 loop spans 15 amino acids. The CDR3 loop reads CATTPYASSTDTQYF. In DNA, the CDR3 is TGCGCCACAACACCGTACGCCTCTAGCACAGATACGCAGTATTTT.

The CDR3 reads CASSPDSRNRNEQFF. As DNA, the CDR3 is TGCGCCAGCAGCCCAGACTCCCGTAACCGAAATGAGCAGTTCTTC. The chain links TRBV5-1 to TRBJ2-1; D not resolved. The germline V gene encodes CDR1 SGHRS and CDR2 YFSETQ. The ends were cut back, 4 bases at V and 7 bases at J, with 18 bases in the middle. The CDR3 contains 15 residues.

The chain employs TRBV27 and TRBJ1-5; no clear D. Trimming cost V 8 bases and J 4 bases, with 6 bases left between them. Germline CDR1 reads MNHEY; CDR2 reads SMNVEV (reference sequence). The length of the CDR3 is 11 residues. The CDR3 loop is CASGGNQPQHF. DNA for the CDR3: TGTGCCAGCGGAGGGAATCAGCCCCAGCATTTT.

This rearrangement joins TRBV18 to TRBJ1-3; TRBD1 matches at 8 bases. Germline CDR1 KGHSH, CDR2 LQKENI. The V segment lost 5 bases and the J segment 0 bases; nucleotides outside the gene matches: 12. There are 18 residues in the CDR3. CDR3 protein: CASSGTSGGESSGNTIYF. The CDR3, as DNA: TGTGCCAGCTCAGGAACTTCAGGGGGCGAGAGCTCTGGAAACACCATATATTTT.

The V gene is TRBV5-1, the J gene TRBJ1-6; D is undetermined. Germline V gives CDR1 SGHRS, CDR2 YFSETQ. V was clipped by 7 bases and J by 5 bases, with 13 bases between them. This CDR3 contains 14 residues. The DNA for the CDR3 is TGCGCCAGCGGGGAAGGTTTCCATAATTCACCCCTCCACTTT. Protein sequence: CASGEGFHNSPLHF. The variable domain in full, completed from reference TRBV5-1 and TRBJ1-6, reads KAGVTQTPRYLIKTRGQQVTLSCSPISGHRSVSWYQQTPGQGLQFLFEYFSETQRNKGNFPGRFSGRQFSNSRSEMNVSTLELGDSALYLCASGEGFHNSPLHFGNGTRLTVT.